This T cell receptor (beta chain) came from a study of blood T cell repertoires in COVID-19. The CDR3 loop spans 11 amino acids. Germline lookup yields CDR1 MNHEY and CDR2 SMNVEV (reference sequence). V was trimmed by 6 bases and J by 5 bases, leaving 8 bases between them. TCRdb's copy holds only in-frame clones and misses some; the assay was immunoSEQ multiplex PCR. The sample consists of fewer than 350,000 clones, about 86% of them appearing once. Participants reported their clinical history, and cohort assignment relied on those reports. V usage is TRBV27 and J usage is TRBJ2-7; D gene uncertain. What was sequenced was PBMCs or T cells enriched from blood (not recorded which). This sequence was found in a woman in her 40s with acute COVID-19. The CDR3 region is CASSHRDEQYF. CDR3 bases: TGTGCCAGCAGCCACCGCGACGAGCAGTACTTC.